This T cell receptor (beta chain) originates from a study of tumor T cells in aggressive B-cell lymphoma. Sequenced by immunoSEQ multiplex PCR; TCRdb stores in-frame clones only, minus some. The sample holds roughly 5,700 clones; over 65% are singletons and the top ten take 6.5% to 8%. This receptor was identified in an adult with diffuse large B cell lymphoma. Sequencing was performed on tumor tissue.

The DNA for the CDR3 is TGTGCCAGCAGCCCCCTGGGGCCCGATGAGCAGTTCTTC. Encoded protein: CASSPLGPDEQFF. The genes are TRBV9 and TRBJ2-1; possible D gene TRBD1, 5 bases. This CDR3 region has 13 residues. The germline V gene has CDR1 SGDLS and CDR2 YYNGEE. V was trimmed by 4 bases and J by 8 bases, leaving 13 bases between them.